The 21 T cell receptor beta chains below all came from one sample that was sequenced in a study of blood T cell repertoires in COVID-19. Sequenced by immunoSEQ multiplex PCR; TCRdb stores in-frame clones only, minus some. The data contain about 100,000 clones, 75% to 90% of them seen just once; the ten biggest clones take up approximately 4.5%. Sequencing was done on a sample of peripheral blood. The receptors shown here come from a human donor in a cohort sampled during active COVID-19.

V usage is TRBV19 and J usage is TRBJ2-4, with 10 bases that match TRBD1. The length of the CDR3 is 13 residues. CDR1 and CDR2 (germline): LNHDA, SQIVND (reference sequence). V was pared by 5 bases and J by 10 bases, with 5 bases of the junction left unmatched. CDR3 loop: CASSDRGPDIQYF. CDR3 nucleotides: TGTGCCAGTAGTGACAGGGGGCCTGATATTCAGTACTTC.

V usage is TRBV19 and J usage is TRBJ1-4; D is possibly TRBD1 (6 bases). Germline V lookup: CDR1 LNHDA, CDR2 SQIVND (reference sequence). The ends were cut back, 1 base at V and 6 bases at J, with 12 bases in the middle. This CDR3 has 15 residues. DNA for the CDR3: TGTGCCAGTAGTATAGCCCAGGGGACCTATGAAAAACTGTTTTTT. Protein product: CASSIAQGTYEKLFF.

J is TRBJ1-1 and V is TRBV6-6, with D perhaps matching TRBD1 (5 bases). Trimming stripped 5 bases from V and 3 bases from J, with 13 bases between. Germline V gene lookup returns CDR1 MNHNY and CDR2 SVGAGI (reference sequence). The CDR3 extends over 14 amino acids. CDR3 protein: CASSPFRDYTEAFF. CDR3 sequence (DNA): TGTGCCAGCAGTCCTTTCCGGGACTACACTGAAGCTTTCTTT.

The chain has TRBV2 and TRBJ2-7, with D tentatively TRBD2 (5 bases). V was shortened by 0 bases and J by 6 bases, with 12 bases between the two germline ends. The germline V gene encodes CDR1 SNHLY and CDR2 FYNNEI. The CDR3 has 14 amino acids. The CDR3: CASSEALRGSEQYF. The DNA for the CDR3 is TGTGCCAGCAGTGAAGCGCTTCGGGGTTCCGAGCAGTACTTC.

The rearrangement links TRBV9 to TRBJ2-3, with TRBD2 matching 9 bases. Germline V gene data show CDR1 as SGDLS and CDR2 as YYNGEE. This CDR3 is 16 amino acids long. V dropped 3 bases and J dropped 2; count of bases not matched to a gene: 7. The CDR3 protein is CASSGLAGSLTDTQYF. DNA for the CDR3: TGTGCCAGCAGCGGTCTAGCGGGGTCCCTCACAGATACGCAGTATTTT.

V and J are TRBV9 and TRBJ2-3; 10 nucleotides agree with TRBD2. The CDR3 consists of 16 residues. Germline V lookup: CDR1 SGDLS, CDR2 YYNGEE. Losses at the gene ends were 4 bases for V and 4 bases for J; bases not matched to a gene: 9. CDR3 region: CASSSLSGGAPDTQYF. For the CDR3, the DNA is TGTGCCAGCAGCTCGCTCAGCGGGGGGGCACCAGATACGCAGTATTTT.

The chain has TRBV9 and TRBJ2-3; 8 nucleotides align to TRBD1. The CDR3 runs to 16 residues. The germline V gene encodes CDR1 SGDLS and CDR2 YYNGEE. Trimming removed 5 bases from V and 0 bases from J; junction bases left unmatched: 8. The CDR3 DNA reads TGTGCCAGCAGACCCACAGGGGGACCTAGCACAGATACGCAGTATTTT. It encodes CASRPTGGPSTDTQYF.

The CDR3 spells CASSYSRGGGDYGYTF. CDR3 DNA: TGTGCCAGCAGTTACTCGAGAGGCGGAGGTGACTATGGCTACACCTTC. The chain carries TRBV6-6 and TRBJ1-2; no clear D. This CDR3 is built from 16 residues. Trimming removed 0 bases from V and 3 bases from J, with 14 bases in between. CDR1 and CDR2 from the germline V gene are MNHNY and SVGAGI (reference sequence).

This clone was seen more than once but under ten times. CDR3 coding DNA: TGTGCCAGCAGGGTCCTCGGAGACAGCTCTGGAAACACCATATATTTT. Its protein is CASRVLGDSSGNTIYF. The V call is TRBV7-2, the J call TRBJ1-3; perhaps TRBD1 as D (5 bases). Deletions cut 6 bases from V and 0 bases from J, with 15 bases between. Germline CDR1 is SGHTA and CDR2 is FQGNSA. There are 16 residues in the CDR3. Full variable domain (remainder filled in from reference TRBV7-2 and TRBJ1-3): GAGVSQSPSNKVTEKGKDVELRCDPISGHTALYWYRQSLGQGLEFLIYFQGNSAPDKSGLPSDRFSAERTGGSVSTLTIQRTQQEDSAVYLCASRVLGDSSGNTIYFGEGSWLTVV.

The chain recombines TRBV28 with TRBJ1-2, with TRBD1 matching over 9 bases. V shed 2 bases and J 5 bases; nucleotides not matched to a gene: 0. Germline-derived CDR1 and CDR2 are MDHEN and SYDVKM. CDR3 length: 13 residues. In nucleotides, the CDR3 is TGTGCCAGCAGTTTAGACAGGGGGTATGGCTACACCTTC. Its translation: CASSLDRGYGYTF.

This clone occurred a few times. This rearrangement joins TRBV9 to TRBJ1-6; 8 bases map to TRBD1. The V gene's germline CDR1 is SGDLS and CDR2 YYNGEE. The CDR3 sequence is 15 residues long. V shed 0 bases and J 10 bases; nucleotides not matched to a gene: 6. The CDR3 DNA is TGTGCCAGCAGCGTAGCTCAGGGGGCAGCGTCACCCCTCCACTTT. It codes for CASSVAQGAASPLHF.

The V gene is TRBV6-6, the J gene TRBJ2-4, with 11 bases identical to TRBD1. J gave up 6 bases and V 6 bases, and 10 bases lay outside the gene matches. Per the germline V gene, CDR1 is MNHNY and CDR2 is SVGAGI (reference sequence). This CDR3 contains 16 residues. Written as DNA, the CDR3 is TGTGCCAGCAGACGATCCGGGACAGGGGGGATAAACATTCAGTACTTC. Its protein product is CASRRSGTGGINIQYF.

The V gene is TRBV9, the J gene TRBJ2-5; 10 nucleotides line up with TRBD1. The ends lost 2 bases at V and 1 base at J; junction bases unmatched: 11. In germline, CDR1 is SGDLS, CDR2 YYNGEE. The length of the CDR3 is 18 residues. DNA of the CDR3: TGTGCCAGCAGCGTTTCGGACAGGGGGGCGAATATCCAAGAGACCCAGTACTTC. Its protein is CASSVSDRGANIQETQYF.

This chain links TRBV5-6 with TRBJ1-1; 9 positions match TRBD1. Germline lookup yields CDR1 SGHDT and CDR2 YYEEEE. V shed 2 bases and J 0 bases; nucleotides not matched to a gene: 5. This CDR3 is 16 amino acids long. The CDR3 coding sequence is TGTGCCAGCAGCTTTCGACGGACAGGGGTGAACACTGAAGCTTTCTTT. Its translation: CASSFRRTGVNTEAFF.

V gene TRBV7-2 combines with J gene TRBJ2-5; D may be TRBD1 (6 bases). The CDR3 extends over 16 amino acids. CDR1 is SGHTA, CDR2 FQGNSA, per germline. Trimming took 5 bases from V and 5 from J, leaving 21 bases between them. The CDR3, as DNA: TGTGCCAGCAGCCCTAGCATCCAGGGGCGCGGGGAGACCCAGTACTTC. It yields the protein CASSPSIQGRGETQYF.

This sequence joins TRBV6-2 or TRBV6-3 and TRBJ1-4; unclear D gene. The V and J ends lost 6 bases and 5 bases respectively, with 13 bases between them. The germline V gene encodes CDR1 MNHEY and CDR2 SVGEGT. The CDR3 is 14 amino acids. The CDR3 here is CASSPSRSNEKLFF. The CDR3, as DNA: TGTGCCAGCAGCCCAAGCCGTTCGAATGAAAAACTGTTTTTT.

V gene TRBV19 combines with J gene TRBJ2-4, with 10 bases that match TRBD1. V lost 6 bases, J lost 5 bases, and 4 bases stayed unmatched. The CDR3 covers 14 residues. Germline CDR1 is LNHDA and CDR2 is SQIVND (reference sequence). The CDR3 nucleotides are TGTGCCAGTAGCGGGACAGGGGTCCAAAACATTCAGTACTTC. Its protein product is CASSGTGVQNIQYF.

The CDR3: CASRDRGEKYGYTF. The DNA for the CDR3 is TGTGCCAGCAGGGACAGGGGTGAGAAGTATGGCTACACCTTC. The V call is TRBV28, the J call TRBJ1-2, with 9 positions matching TRBD1. V was clipped by 6 bases and J by 5 bases; unmatched bases: 7. Germline assignment: CDR1 MDHEN and CDR2 SYDVKM. The CDR3 runs to 14 residues.

The gene calls are TRBV29-1 and TRBJ1-1, with a tentative D call TRBD1 (5 bases). CDR1 and CDR2 (germline): SQVTM, ANQGSEA. The germline V and J ends were trimmed by 3 bases and 7 bases, with 15 bases remaining between them. The CDR3 contains 13 residues. The CDR3 reads CSVDTSVRGEAFF. The CDR3 DNA reads as TGCAGCGTTGATACGAGCGTTAGGGGTGAAGCTTTCTTT. Variable domain in full (rest from reference TRBV29-1 and TRBJ1-1): SAVISQKPSRDICQRGTSLTIQCQVDSQVTMMFWYRQQPGQSLTLIATANQGSEATYESGFVIDKFPISRPNLTFSTLTVSNMSPEDSSIYLCSVDTSVRGEAFFGQGTRLTVV.

This clone was detected once. The rearrangement links TRBV5-1 to TRBJ1-1; TRBD1 matches 10 bases. Germline CDR1 reads SGHRS; CDR2 reads YFSETQ. This CDR3 comprises 16 residues. Trimming at V came to 0 bases and at J to 4 bases, leaving 6 bases not matched to a gene. CDR3 loop: CASSLEGTGEGTEAFF. The CDR3 region has the DNA TGCGCCAGCAGCTTGGAAGGGACAGGGGAGGGCACTGAAGCTTTCTTT. Together with reference TRBV5-1 and TRBJ1-1, the CDR3 gives the full variable domain: KAGVTQTPRYLIKTRGQQVTLSCSPISGHRSVSWYQQTPGQGLQFLFEYFSETQRNKGNFPGRFSGRQFSNSRSEMNVSTLELGDSALYLCASSLEGTGEGTEAFFGQGTRLTVV.

The rearrangement joins TRBV3-1 (or the pseudogene TRBV3-2) to TRBJ1-2, with D hard to call. Germline V gene lookup returns CDR1 LGHDT and CDR2 YNNKEL (reference sequence). The V and J ends lost 0 bases and 6 bases respectively, with 5 bases between them. This CDR3 region has 12 residues. The CDR3 here is CASSQEKHGYTF. Here the CDR3 DNA reads TGTGCCAGCAGCCAAGAAAAGCATGGCTACACCTTC.